This TCR beta chain was found in a study of blood T cell repertoires in COVID-19. Study as a whole: Acute and convalescent COVID-19 samples came from the United States, Italy and Spain. From T cells, B-cell-depleted T cells, or PBMCs came the material, which was cDNA or gDNA.

Original processing notes: The authors estimated nucleated cell counts from reference gene primer amplification. TCRdb's table, derived via immunoSEQ multiplex PCR, lists solely in-frame clones and lacks some. The D gene and trimming were derived from the DNA, and the V and J assignments and clone size from that table. This table has 180,000 or so clones, around 85% appearing once. Germline trimming cut 4 bases from V and 1 base from J; bases unmatched to any gene: 6. CDR3 length: 15 residues. Germline V gene sequence: CDR1 MDHEN, CDR2 SYDVKM. This chain connects TRBV28 to TRBJ1-1; 7 positions agree with TRBD1. The receptor was isolated from an older woman with acute or convalescent COVID-19. The sample comprised peripheral blood. CDR3 nucleotides: TGTGCCAGCAGTTCCCCGACAGGGAGGAACACTGAAGCTTTCTTT. Protein sequence: CASSSPTGRNTEAFF.